The 11 T cell receptor beta chains below all came from one sample that was sequenced in a study of cytomegalovirus exposure and HLA in healthy donors (dated by TCRdb to the late 2010s). The library was obtained by the immunoSEQ multiplex PCR assay. The multiplex PCR relied on a mix of 60 forward primers for TCR Vbeta segments and 13 reverse primers for TCR Jbeta segments. Not all clones reach the TCRdb copy of this immuneACCESS table, which keeps in-frame sequences only. Checked studies attribute under half of the gap to unresolved V genes and leave the rest unexplained. The sample table holds over 130,000 clones, of which roughly 77% were seen once. The ten largest clones add up to 3.5% of the sample. The material sequenced was PBMCs. The receptor set was obtained from a human donor in good health.

V gene TRBV7-9 combines with J gene TRBJ2-7, with D uncertain. CDR1 is SEHNR and CDR2 is FQNEAQ in the germline V gene (reference sequence). V lost 6 bases and J lost 9, with 12 bases in between. The CDR3 has 11 residues. CDR3 loop: CASSSIQAQYF. CDR3 DNA: TGTGCCAGCAGTTCCATTCAAGCGCAGTACTTC.

The chain has TRBV4-2 and TRBJ2-1; D perhaps matches TRBD2 (5 bases). V lost 3 bases and J lost 5, with 8 bases in between. Germline CDR1 reads LGHNA; CDR2 reads YNFKEQ. This CDR3 contains 13 residues. The CDR3 coding sequence is TGTGCCAGCAGCCACCAACTAGACAATGAGCAGTTCTTC. This gives the protein CASSHQLDNEQFF.

This clone showed up just a few times. The chain links TRBV4-3 to TRBJ1-1; 10 bases line up with TRBD1. Germline V CDR1 and CDR2: LGHNA, YSLEER. The trim removed 5 bases at V and 3 bases at J, leaving 3 bases unmatched. The CDR3 is 14 amino acids. The DNA for the CDR3 is TGCGCCAGCAGCGAAGGGACAGGGGACACTGAAGCTTTCTTT. It encodes CASSEGTGDTEAFF.

The V and J genes are TRBV7-9 and TRBJ2-4, with 8 bases lining up with TRBD1. V trimming: 5 bases; J trimming: 7 bases; junction bases outside the gene matches: 4. Looked up from germline, CDR1 is SEHNR and CDR2 is FQNEAQ (reference sequence). This CDR3 has 13 residues. This CDR3 is CASSPGQGNIQYF. As DNA, the CDR3 is TGTGCCAGCAGCCCTGGACAGGGTAACATTCAGTACTTC.

V gene TRBV6-1 combines with J gene TRBJ1-6; D gene ambiguous. The CDR3 length is 11 residues. Per the germline V gene, CDR1 is MNHNS and CDR2 is SASEGT. The V end lost 6 bases, the J end lost 8 bases, and 5 bases lay between the germline ends. CDR3 sequence reads: CASRAYSPLHF. CDR3 DNA: TGTGCCAGCAGGGCTTATTCACCCCTCCACTTT.

This chain connects TRBV5-5 to TRBJ2-7; the match to TRBD1 covers 7 bases. V gave up 0 bases and J gave up 7 bases; unmatched junction bases: 1. Germline CDR1 is SGHKS and CDR2 is YYEKEE (reference sequence). The CDR3 runs 12 residues. DNA of the CDR3: TGTGCCAGCAGCTTGGTGGACAGGGAGCAGTACTTC. As protein: CASSLVDREQYF.

The chain joins TRBV2 to TRBJ2-4; the match to TRBD2 covers 8 bases. The CDR3 runs 14 residues. V lost 6 bases to trimming and J lost 7 bases; unmatched junction nucleotides: 8. Looked up from germline, CDR1 is SNHLY and CDR2 is FYNNEI. The CDR3 is CASSGGGIENIQYF. CDR3 sequence (DNA): TGTGCCAGCAGCGGCGGGGGGATTGAGAACATTCAGTACTTC.

CDR3 amino acids: CAWRTTGSNVLTF. The CDR3, as DNA: TGTGCCTGGAGGACGACAGGGAGTAACGTCCTGACTTTC. The rearrangement links TRBV30 to TRBJ2-6, with 7 bases lining up with TRBD1. The CDR3 is 13 amino acids. The ends lost 3 bases at V and 10 bases at J; junction bases unmatched: 6. Germline CDR1 and CDR2: GTSNPN and SVGIG (reference sequence).

The chain is built from TRBV7-6 and TRBJ2-3; 11 bases match TRBD2. Germline V lookup: CDR1 SGHVS, CDR2 FNYEAQ. The length of the CDR3 is 18 residues. V lost 1 base and J lost 2; bases outside the gene matches: 8. CDR3: CASSLVASSGGFTDTQYF. In DNA form, the CDR3 reads TGTGCCAGCAGCTTAGTAGCCTCTAGCGGGGGGTTCACAGATACGCAGTATTTT.

The sample holds one count of this clone. The chain has TRBV30 and TRBJ1-2; D is unresolved. The CDR3 loop spans 12 amino acids. V was shortened by 4 bases and J by 0 bases, with 6 bases between the two germline ends. Germline V CDR1 and CDR2: GTSNPN, SVGIG (reference sequence). For the CDR3, the DNA is TGTGCCTGGATCGCAGCTAACTATGGCTACACCTTC. This encodes CAWIAANYGYTF.

The table lists this clone with a count of one. The chain employs TRBV25-1 and TRBJ1-5; TRBD1 matches at 7 bases. Germline V gene sequence: CDR1 MGHDK, CDR2 SYGVNS. This CDR3 is built from 16 residues. Trimming cost V 3 bases and J 5 bases; bases outside gene matches: 10. CDR3 in DNA: TGTGCCAGCAGTGACCCCTGGCCAGGGGGAGATCAGCCCCAGCATTTT. Its translation: CASSDPWPGGDQPQHF.